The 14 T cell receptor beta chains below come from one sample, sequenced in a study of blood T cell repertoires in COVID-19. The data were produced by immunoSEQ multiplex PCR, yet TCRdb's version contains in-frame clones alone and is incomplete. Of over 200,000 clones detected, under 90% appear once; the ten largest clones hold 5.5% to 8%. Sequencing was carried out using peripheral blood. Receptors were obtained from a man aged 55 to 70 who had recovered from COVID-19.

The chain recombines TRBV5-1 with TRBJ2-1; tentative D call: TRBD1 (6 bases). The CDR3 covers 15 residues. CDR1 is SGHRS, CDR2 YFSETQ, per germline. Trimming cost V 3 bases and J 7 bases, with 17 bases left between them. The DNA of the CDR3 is TGCGCCAGCAGCTCACAGGGTTCATCGGAGAATGAGCAGTTCTTC. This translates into CASSSQGSSENEQFF. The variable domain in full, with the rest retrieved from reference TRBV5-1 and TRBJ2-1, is KAGVTQTPRYLIKTRGQQVTLSCSPISGHRSVSWYQQTPGQGLQFLFEYFSETQRNKGNFPGRFSGRQFSNSRSEMNVSTLELGDSALYLCASSSQGSSENEQFFGPGTRLTVL.

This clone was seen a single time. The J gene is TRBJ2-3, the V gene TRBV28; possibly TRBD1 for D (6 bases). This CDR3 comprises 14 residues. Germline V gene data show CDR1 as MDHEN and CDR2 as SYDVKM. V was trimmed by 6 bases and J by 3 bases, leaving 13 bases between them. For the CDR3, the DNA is TGTGCCAGCAGCCCCCATCAGGGGACAGATACGCAGTATTTT. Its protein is CASSPHQGTDTQYF.

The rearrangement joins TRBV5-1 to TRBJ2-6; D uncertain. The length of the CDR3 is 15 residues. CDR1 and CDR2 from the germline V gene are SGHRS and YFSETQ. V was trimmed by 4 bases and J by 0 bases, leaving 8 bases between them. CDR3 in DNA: TGCGCCAGCAGCCTGAGTAACTCTGGGGCCAACGTCCTGACTTTC. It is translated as CASSLSNSGANVLTF.

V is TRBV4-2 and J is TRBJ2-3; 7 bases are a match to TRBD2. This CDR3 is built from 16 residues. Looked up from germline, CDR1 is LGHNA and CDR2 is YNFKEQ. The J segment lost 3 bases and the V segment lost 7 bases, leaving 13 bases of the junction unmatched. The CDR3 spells CASTSTSLLRTDTQYF. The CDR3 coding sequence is TGTGCCAGCACCTCGACTAGCCTGCTGCGAACAGATACGCAGTATTTT.

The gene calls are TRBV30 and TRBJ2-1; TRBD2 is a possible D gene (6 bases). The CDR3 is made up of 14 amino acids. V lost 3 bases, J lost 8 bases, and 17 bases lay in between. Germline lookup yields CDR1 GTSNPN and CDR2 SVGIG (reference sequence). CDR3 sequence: CAWSADGGLDEQFF. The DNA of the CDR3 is TGTGCCTGGAGCGCGGACGGGGGATTGGATGAGCAGTTCTTC.

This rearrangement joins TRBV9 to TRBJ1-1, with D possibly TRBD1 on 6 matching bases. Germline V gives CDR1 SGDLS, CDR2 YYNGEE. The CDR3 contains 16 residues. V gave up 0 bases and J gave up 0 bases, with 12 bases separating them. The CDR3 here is CASSVAPTGMNTEAFF. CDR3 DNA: TGTGCCAGCAGCGTAGCTCCGACAGGAATGAACACTGAAGCTTTCTTT.

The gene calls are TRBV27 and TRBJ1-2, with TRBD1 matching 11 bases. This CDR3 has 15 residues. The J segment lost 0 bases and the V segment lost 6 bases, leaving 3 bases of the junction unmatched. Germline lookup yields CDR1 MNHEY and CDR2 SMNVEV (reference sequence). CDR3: CASRDRGRPNYGYTF. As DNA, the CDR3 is TGTGCCAGCAGGGACAGGGGGCGGCCTAACTATGGCTACACCTTC.

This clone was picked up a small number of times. The CDR3 is CSAGQGSYGYTF. CDR3 coding DNA: TGCAGCGCAGGCCAGGGAAGCTATGGCTACACCTTC. The chain couples TRBV29-1 to TRBJ1-2; maybe TRBD1 (5 bases). The CDR3 totals 12 residues. The V and J ends lost 7 bases and 4 bases respectively, with 13 bases between them. Looked up from germline, CDR1 is SQVTM and CDR2 is ANQGSEA.

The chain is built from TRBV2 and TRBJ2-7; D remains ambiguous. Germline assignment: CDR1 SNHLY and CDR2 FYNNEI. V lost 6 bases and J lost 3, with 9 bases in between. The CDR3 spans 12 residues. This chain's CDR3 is CASRTQFYEQYF. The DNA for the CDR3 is TGTGCCAGCAGGACACAATTCTACGAGCAGTACTTC.

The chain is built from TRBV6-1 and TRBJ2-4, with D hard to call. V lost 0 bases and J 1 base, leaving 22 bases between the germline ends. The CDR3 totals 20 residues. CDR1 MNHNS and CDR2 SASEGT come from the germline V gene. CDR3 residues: CASSEARWPASSGAKNIQYF. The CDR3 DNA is TGTGCCAGCAGTGAAGCGAGGTGGCCAGCATCTTCTGGGGCCAAAAACATTCAGTACTTC.

CDR3 region: CASGPGLRNNEQFF. CDR3 coding DNA: TGCGCCAGCGGACCGGGACTAAGGAACAATGAGCAGTTCTTC. The J gene is TRBJ2-1, the V gene TRBV10-1; 7 bases are shared with TRBD2. V lost 8 bases to trimming and J lost 5 bases; unmatched junction nucleotides: 9. The CDR3 has 14 amino acids. Per germline, CDR1 WNHNN and CDR2 SYGVQD (reference sequence).

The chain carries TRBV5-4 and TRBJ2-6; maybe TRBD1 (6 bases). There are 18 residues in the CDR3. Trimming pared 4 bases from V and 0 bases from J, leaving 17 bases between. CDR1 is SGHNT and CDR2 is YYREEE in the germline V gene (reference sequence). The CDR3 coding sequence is TGTGCCAGCAGCAATTCGGACAGATGGCTCTCTGGGGCCAACGTCCTGACTTTC. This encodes CASSNSDRWLSGANVLTF.

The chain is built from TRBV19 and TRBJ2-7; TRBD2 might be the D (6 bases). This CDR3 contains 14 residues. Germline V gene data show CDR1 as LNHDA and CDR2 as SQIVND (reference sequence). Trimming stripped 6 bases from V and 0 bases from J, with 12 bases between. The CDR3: CASSRRESSYEQYF. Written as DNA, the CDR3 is TGTGCCAGTAGCAGGAGGGAGTCCTCCTACGAGCAGTACTTC.

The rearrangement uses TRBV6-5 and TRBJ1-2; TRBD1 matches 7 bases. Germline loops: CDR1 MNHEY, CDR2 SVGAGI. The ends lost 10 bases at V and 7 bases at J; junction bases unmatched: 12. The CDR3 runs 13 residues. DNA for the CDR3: TGTGCCATCGGATCGACAGGGAAGATTGGCTACACCTTC. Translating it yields CAIGSTGKIGYTF.